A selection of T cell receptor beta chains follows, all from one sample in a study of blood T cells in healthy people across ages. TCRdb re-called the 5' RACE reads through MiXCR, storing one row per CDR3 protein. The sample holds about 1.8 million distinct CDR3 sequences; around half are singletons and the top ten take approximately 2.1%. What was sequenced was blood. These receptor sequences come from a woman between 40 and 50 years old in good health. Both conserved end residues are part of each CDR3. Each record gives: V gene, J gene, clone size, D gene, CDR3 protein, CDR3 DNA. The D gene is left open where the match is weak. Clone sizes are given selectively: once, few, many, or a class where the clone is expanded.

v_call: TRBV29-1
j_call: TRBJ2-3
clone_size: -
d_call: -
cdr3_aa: CSGALLKGDTQYF
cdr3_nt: TGCAGCGGTGCCCTCCTAAAAGGAGATACGCAGTATTTT

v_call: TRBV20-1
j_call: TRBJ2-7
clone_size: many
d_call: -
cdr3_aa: CSARSGYEQYF
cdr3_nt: TGCAGTGCTAGGAGCGGCTACGAGCAGTACTTC

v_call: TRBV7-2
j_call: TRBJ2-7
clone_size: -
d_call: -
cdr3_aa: CASSLYGVPNFEVGYEQYF
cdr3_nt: TGTGCCAGCAGCTTATATGGGGTCCCGAATTTTGAGGTCGGCTACGAGCAGTACTTC

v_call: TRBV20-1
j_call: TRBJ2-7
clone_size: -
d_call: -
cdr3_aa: CSASLFPETHYEQYF
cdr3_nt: TGCAGTGCTAGCCTTTTCCCGGAAACCCACTACGAGCAGTACTTC

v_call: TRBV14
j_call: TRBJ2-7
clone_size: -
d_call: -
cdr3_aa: CASSQDPRREFEQYF
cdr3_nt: TGTGCCAGCAGCCAAGATCCTAGGAGAGAGTTCGAGCAGTACTTC

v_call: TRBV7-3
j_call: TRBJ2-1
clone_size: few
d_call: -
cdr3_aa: CASSLNLGVYEQFF
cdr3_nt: TGTGCCAGCAGCTTAAATCTGGGGGTATATGAGCAGTTCTTC

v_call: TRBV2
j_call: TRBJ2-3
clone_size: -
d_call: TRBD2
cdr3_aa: CASSDPLAGDLTDTQYF
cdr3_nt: TGTGCCAGCAGTGACCCACTAGCGGGGGACCTCACAGATACGCAGTATTTT

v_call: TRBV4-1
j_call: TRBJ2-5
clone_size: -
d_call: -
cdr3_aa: CASSQDPSVGPQETQYF
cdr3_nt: TGCGCCAGCAGCCAAGATCCGAGCGTGGGACCTCAAGAGACCCAGTACTTC

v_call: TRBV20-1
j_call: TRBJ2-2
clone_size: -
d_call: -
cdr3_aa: CSASLVTNTGELFF
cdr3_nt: TGCAGTGCTAGTCTGGTGACGAACACCGGGGAGCTGTTTTTT

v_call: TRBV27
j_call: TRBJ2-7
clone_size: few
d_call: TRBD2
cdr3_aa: CASGRGAYEQYF
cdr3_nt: TGTGCCAGCGGTCGGGGGGCCTACGAGCAGTACTTC

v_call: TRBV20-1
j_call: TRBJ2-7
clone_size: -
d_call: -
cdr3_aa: CSARGWRDASYEQYF
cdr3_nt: TGCAGTGCTAGAGGATGGCGGGACGCCTCCTACGAGCAGTACTTC